This TCR beta chain originates from a study of OX40 agonist ivuxolimab in advanced cancers. In the study overall: Ivuxolimab was delivered to patients intravenously every 2 weeks at doses spanning 0.01 to 10 mg/kg. Whole-study findings and limits: Doses of 0.1 to 3.0 mg/kg were accompanied by clonal expansion of CD4+ and CD8+ blood T cells by week 6. Low normalized T-cell clonal expansion also characterized some of the nonresponders.

To note about this clone: What it recognizes is unknown.

TCRdb's table, derived via immunoSEQ multiplex PCR, lists solely in-frame clones and lacks some. Of 30,000 to 35,000 clones in the sample, about 84% were seen once. Germline assignment: CDR1 MNHEY and CDR2 SMNVEV (reference sequence). V dropped 9 bases and J dropped 0 bases, with 2 bases sitting between them. This CDR3 has 11 residues. The input for sequencing was CD4+ or CD8+ T cells sorted from blood, taken in a trial of the OX40 agonist ivuxolimab. J is TRBJ2-2 and V is TRBV27; no reliable D call. This receptor was obtained from an adult with an advanced solid tumor such as melanoma, head and neck, liver or kidney cancer. CDR3 amino acids: CASSNTGELFF. CDR3 sequence (DNA): TGTGCCAGTTCGAACACCGGGGAGCTGTTTTTT.